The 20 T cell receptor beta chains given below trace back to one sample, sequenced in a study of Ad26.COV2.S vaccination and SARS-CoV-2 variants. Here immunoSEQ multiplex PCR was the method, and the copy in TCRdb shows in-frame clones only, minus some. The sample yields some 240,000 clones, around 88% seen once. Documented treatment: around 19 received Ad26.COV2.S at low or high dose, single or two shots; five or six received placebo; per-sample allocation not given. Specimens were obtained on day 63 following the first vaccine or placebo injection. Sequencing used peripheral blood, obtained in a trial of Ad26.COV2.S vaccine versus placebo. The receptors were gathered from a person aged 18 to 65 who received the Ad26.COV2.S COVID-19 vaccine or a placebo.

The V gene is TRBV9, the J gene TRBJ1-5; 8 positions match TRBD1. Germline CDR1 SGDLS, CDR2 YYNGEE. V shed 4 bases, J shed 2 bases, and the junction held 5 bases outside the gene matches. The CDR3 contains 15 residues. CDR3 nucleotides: TGTGCCAGCAGCACAGGACAGGGCGGCAATCAGCCCCAGCATTTT. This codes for CASSTGQGGNQPQHF.

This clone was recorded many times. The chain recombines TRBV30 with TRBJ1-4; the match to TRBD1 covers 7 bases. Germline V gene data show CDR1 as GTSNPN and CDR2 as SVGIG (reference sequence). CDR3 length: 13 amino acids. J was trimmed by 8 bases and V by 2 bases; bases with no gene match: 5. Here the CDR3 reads CAWSRGPGEKLFF. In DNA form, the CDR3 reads TGTGCCTGGAGTAGGGGGCCGGGAGAAAAACTGTTTTTT.

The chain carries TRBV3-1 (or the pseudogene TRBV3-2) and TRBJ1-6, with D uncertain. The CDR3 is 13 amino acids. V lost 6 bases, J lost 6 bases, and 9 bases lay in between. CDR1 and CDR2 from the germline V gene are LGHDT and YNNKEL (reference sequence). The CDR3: CASRPIGNSPLHF. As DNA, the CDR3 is TGTGCCAGCAGGCCAATTGGTAATTCACCCCTCCACTTT.

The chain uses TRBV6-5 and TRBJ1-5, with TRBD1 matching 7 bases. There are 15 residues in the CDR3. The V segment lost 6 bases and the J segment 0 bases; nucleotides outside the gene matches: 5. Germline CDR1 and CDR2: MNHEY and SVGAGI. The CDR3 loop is CASRRDSTSNQPQHF. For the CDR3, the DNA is TGTGCCAGCAGAAGGGACAGCACTAGCAATCAGCCCCAGCATTTT.

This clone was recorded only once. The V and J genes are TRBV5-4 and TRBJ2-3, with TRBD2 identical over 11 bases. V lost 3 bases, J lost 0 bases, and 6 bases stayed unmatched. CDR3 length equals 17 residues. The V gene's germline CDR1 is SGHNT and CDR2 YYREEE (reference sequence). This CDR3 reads CASSSRLAGTSTDTQYF. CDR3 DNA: TGTGCCAGCAGCTCCAGACTAGCGGGGACTAGCACAGATACGCAGTATTTT.

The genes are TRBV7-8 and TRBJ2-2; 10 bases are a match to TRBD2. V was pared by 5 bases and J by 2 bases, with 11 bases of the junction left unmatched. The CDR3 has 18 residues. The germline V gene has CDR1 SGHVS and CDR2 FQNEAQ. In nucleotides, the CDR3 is TGTGCCAGCAGCCAAAGATTTAGCGGGGGGCCTAACACCGGGGAGCTGTTTTTT. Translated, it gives CASSQRFSGGPNTGELFF.

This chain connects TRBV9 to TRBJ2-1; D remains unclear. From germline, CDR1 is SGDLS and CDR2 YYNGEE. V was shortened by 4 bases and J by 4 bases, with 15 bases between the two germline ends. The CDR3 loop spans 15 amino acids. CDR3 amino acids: CASSPNAGNYNEQFF. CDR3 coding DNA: TGTGCCAGCAGCCCCAATGCCGGTAATTACAATGAGCAGTTCTTC.

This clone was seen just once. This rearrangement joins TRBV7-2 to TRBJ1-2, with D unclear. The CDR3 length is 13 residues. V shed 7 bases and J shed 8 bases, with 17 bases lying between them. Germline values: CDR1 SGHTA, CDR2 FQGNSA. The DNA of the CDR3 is TGTGCCAGCACCCTATACTGGTCCGCGGGCTACACCTTC. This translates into CASTLYWSAGYTF.

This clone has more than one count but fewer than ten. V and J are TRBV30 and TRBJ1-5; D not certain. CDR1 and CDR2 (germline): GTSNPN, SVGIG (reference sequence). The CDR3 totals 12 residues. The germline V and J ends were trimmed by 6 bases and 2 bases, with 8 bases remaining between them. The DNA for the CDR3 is TGTGCCTGTGCTCACGGCAATCAGCCCCAGCATTTT. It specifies CACAHGNQPQHF.

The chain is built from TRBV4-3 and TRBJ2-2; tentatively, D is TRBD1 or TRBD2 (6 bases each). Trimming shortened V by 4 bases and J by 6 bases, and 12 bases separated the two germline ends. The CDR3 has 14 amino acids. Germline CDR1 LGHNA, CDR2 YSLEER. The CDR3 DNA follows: TGCGCCAGCAGCCTACAGGGCGGGGCCGGGGAGCTGTTTTTT. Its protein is CASSLQGGAGELFF.

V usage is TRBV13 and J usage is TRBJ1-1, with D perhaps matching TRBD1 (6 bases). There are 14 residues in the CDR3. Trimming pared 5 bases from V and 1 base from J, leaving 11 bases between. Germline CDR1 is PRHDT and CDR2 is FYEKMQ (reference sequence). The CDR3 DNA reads TGTGCCAGCAGCGCGCCGGGACAGAACACTGAAGCTTTCTTT. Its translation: CASSAPGQNTEAFF.

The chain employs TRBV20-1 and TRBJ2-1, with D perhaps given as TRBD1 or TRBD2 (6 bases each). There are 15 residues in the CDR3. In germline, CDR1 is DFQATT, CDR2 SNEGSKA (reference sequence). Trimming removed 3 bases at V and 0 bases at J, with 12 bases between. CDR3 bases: TGCAGTGCTAGTAGGGGGGACGGCTCCTACAATGAGCAGTTCTTC. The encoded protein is CSASRGDGSYNEQFF.

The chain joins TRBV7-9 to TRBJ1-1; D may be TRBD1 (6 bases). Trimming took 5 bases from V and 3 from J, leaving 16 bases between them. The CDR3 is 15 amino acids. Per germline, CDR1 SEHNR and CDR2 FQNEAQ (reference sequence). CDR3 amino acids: CASSPGQPWDTEAFF. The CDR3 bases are TGTGCCAGCAGCCCCGGACAGCCTTGGGACACTGAAGCTTTCTTT.

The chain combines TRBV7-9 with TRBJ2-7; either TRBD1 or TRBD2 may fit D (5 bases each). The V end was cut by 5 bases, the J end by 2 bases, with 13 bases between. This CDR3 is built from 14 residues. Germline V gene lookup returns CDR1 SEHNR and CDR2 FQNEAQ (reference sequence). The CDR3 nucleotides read TGTGCCAGCAGCGCCCGGGACCGAGCCTACGAGCAGTACGTC. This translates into CASSARDRAYEQYV.

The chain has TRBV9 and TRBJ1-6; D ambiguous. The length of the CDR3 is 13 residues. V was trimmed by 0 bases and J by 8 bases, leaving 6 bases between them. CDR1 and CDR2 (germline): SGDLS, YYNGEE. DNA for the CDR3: TGTGCCAGCAGCGTAGATGGAGATTCACCCCTCCACTTT. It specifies CASSVDGDSPLHF.

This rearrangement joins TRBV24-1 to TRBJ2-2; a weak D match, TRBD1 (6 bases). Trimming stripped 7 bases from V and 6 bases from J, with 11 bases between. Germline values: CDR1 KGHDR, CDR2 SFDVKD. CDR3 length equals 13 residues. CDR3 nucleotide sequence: TGTGCCACCAGGACAGGATGGGCCGGGGAGCTGTTTTTT. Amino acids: CATRTGWAGELFF.

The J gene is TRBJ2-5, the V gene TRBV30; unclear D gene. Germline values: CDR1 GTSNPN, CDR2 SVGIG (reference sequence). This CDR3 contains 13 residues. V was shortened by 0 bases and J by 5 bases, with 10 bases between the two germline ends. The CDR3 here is CAWSVKVSETQYF. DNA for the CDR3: TGTGCCTGGAGTGTAAAAGTTTCGGAGACCCAGTACTTC. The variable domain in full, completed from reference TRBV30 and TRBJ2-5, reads SQTIHQWPATLVQPVGSPLSLECTVEGTSNPNLYWYRQAAGRGLQLLFYSVGIGQISSEVPQNLSASRPQDRQFILSSKKLLLSDSGFYLCAWSVKVSETQYFGPGTRLLVL.

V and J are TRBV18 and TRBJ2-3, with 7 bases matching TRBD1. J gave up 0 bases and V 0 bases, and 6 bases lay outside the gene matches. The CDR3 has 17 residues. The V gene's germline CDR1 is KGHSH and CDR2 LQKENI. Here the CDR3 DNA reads TGTGCCAGCTCACCACCGGGGACAGCGACTAGCACAGATACGCAGTATTTT. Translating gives CASSPPGTATSTDTQYF.

The CDR3 is CASSSLATVDEQFF. The CDR3 DNA is TGTGCCAGCAGCTCCCTCGCTACCGTGGATGAGCAGTTCTTC. J is TRBJ2-1 and V is TRBV7-9; D is undetermined. The ends were cut back, 4 bases at V and 8 bases at J, with 15 bases in the middle. Per germline, CDR1 SEHNR and CDR2 FQNEAQ (reference sequence). The CDR3 covers 14 residues.

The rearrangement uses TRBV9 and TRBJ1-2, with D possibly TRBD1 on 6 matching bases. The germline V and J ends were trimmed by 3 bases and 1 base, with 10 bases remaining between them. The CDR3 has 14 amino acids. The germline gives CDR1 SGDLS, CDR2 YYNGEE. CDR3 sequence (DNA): TGTGCCAGCAGCGAGGGACAACTTAACTATGGCTACACCTTC. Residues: CASSEGQLNYGYTF.